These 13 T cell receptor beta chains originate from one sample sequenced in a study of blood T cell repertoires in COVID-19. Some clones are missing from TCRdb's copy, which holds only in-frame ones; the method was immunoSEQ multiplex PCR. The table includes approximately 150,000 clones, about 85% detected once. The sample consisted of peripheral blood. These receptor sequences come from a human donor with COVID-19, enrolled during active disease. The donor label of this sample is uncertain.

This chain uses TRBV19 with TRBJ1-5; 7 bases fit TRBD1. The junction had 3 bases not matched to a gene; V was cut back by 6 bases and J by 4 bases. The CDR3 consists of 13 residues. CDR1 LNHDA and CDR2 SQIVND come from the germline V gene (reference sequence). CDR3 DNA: TGTGCCAGTAGGACAGGGTGGAATCAGCCCCAGCATTTT. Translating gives CASRTGWNQPQHF.

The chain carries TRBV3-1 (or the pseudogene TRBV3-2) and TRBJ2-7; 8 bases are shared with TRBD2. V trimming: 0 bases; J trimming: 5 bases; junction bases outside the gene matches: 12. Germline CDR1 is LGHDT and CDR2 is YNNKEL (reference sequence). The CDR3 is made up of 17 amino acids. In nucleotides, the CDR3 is TGTGCCAGCAGCCAAGATTACGGAAGCGGGAGTGTCCACGAGCAGTACTTC. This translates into CASSQDYGSGSVHEQYF.

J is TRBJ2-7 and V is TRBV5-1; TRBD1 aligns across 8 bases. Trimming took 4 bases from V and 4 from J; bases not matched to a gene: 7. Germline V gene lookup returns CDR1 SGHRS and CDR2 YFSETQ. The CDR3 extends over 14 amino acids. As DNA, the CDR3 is TGCGCCAGCAGCGCCCGGACAGGGCCATACGAGCAGTACTTC. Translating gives CASSARTGPYEQYF.

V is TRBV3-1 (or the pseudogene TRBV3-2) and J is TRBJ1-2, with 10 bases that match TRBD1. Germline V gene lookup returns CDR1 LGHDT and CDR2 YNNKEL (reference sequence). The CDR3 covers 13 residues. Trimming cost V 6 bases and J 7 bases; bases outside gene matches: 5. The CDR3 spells CASRRTGGGGYTF. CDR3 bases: TGTGCCAGCAGACGGACAGGGGGAGGTGGCTACACCTTC.

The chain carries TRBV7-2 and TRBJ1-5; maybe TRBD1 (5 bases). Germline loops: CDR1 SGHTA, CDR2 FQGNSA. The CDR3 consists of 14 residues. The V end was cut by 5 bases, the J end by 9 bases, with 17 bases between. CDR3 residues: CASSKGTEGRPQHF. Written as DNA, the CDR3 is TGTGCCAGCAGCAAAGGGACGGAGGGTCGGCCCCAGCATTTT.

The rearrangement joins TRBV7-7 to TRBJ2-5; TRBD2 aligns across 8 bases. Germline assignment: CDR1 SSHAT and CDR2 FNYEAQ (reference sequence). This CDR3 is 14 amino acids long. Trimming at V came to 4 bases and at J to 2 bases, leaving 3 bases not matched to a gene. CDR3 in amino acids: CASSSQRGQETQYF. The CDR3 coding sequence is TGTGCCAGCAGCTCCCAGCGGGGGCAAGAGACCCAGTACTTC. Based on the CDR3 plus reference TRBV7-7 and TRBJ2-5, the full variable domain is GAGVSQSPRYKVTKRGQDVTLRCDPISSHATLYWYQQALGQGPEFLTYFNYEAQPDKSGLPSDRFSAERPEGSISTLTIQRTEQRDSAMYRCASSSQRGQETQYFGPGTRLLVL.

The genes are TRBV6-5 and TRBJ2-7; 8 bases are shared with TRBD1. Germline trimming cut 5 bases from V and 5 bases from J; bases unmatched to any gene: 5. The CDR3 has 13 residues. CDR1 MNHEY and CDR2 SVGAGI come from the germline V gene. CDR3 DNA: TGTGCCAGCAGTAGCACGGACAGGGACGAGCAGTACTTC. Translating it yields CASSSTDRDEQYF.

As DNA, the CDR3 is TGTGCCTGGGGGACAGGGGGTCGGGAGCAGTACTTC. Protein: CAWGTGGREQYF. The V and J genes are TRBV30 and TRBJ2-7; TRBD1 matches 11 bases. There are 12 residues in the CDR3. CDR1 GTSNPN and CDR2 SVGIG come from the germline V gene (reference sequence). The ends lost 5 bases at V and 7 bases at J; junction bases unmatched: 4.

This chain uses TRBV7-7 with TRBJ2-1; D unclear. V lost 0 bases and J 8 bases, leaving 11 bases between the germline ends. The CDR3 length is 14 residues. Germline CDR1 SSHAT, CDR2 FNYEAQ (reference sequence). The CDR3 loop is CASSLAERSHEQFF. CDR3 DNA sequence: TGTGCCAGCAGCTTAGCCGAAAGGAGTCATGAGCAGTTCTTC.

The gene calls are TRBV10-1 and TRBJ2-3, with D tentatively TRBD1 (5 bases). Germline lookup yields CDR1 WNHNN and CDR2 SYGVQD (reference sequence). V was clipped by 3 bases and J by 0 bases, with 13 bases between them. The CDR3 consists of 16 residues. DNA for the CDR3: TGCGCCAGCAGTGATATCGACAGCAGAAGCACAGATACGCAGTATTTT. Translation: CASSDIDSRSTDTQYF.

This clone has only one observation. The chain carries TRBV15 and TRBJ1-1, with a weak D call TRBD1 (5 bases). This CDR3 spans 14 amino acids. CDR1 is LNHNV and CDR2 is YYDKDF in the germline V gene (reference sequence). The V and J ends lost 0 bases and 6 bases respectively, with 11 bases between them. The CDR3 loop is CATSRDRRGPEAFF. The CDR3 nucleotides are TGTGCCACCAGCAGAGATCGGAGGGGCCCTGAAGCTTTCTTT.

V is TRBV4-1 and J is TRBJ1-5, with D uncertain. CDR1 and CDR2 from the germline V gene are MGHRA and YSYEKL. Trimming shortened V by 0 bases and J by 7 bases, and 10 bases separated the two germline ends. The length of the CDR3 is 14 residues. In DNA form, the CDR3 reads TGCGCCAGCAGCCAAGATCGGGAGCTCCAGCCCCAGCATTTT. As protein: CASSQDRELQPQHF.

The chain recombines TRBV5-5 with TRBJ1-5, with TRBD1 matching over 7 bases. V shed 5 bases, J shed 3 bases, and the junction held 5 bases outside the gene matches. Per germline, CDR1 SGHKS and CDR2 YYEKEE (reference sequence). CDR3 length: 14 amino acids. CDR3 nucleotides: TGTGCCAGCAGTCTCGACAGGGTCAATCAGCCCCAGCATTTT. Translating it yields CASSLDRVNQPQHF.